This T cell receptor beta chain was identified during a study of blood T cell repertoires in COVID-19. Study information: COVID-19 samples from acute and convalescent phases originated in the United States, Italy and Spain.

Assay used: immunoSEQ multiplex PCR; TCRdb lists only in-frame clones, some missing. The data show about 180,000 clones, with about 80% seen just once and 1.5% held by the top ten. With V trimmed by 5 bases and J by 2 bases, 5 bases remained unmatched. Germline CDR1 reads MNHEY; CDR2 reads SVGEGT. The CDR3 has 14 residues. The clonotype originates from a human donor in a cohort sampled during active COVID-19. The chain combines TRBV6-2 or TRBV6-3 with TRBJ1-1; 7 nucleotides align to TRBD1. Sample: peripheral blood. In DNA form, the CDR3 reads TGTGCCAGCAGTGGACAGGTCTTAAACACTGAAGCTTTCTTT. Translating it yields CASSGQVLNTEAFF.